The clone carrying this T cell receptor (beta chain) has just a few counts. As yet, its antigen is unknown. Trimming removed 0 bases from V and 0 bases from J, with 9 bases in between. The CDR3 totals 15 residues. Germline CDR1 and CDR2: MNHEY and SVGAGI. The sample belongs to a study of T-cell memory formation after mild COVID-19. Study-wide findings and caveats: Clones that contracted from day 15 to 85 had balanced CD4/CD8; later expanders were CD4+ biased. The CD4+ clones that contracted clustered mainly within CM and EM, and the CD8+ clones concentrated in EMRA. The authors left the SARS-CoV-2 specificity of second-wave clones peaking on day 37 unconfirmed.

TCRdb reanalysed the 5' RACE reads using MiXCR and keeps one entry per CDR3 protein. This table holds about 340,000 distinct CDR3 sequences, under 25% found once. The sample comprised PBMCs or a T cell subset sorted from them (not recorded which). V and J are TRBV6-5 and TRBJ2-7; D perhaps matches TRBD2 (6 bases). This clonotype was obtained from a man younger than 35 who had mild COVID-19 (a few samples of this study predate the infection). Cell type and time point are not known. The CDR3 DNA reads as TGTGCCAGCAGTTACTCCGGCGGGGACTCCTACGAGCAGTACTTC. It specifies CASSYSGGDSYEQYF.